This T cell receptor (beta chain) was recorded in a study of graft-versus-host responses after intestinal transplantation. Study as a whole: Grafts were multivisceral, liver-intestinal, or isolated intestinal. Every one of the recipients received anti-thymocyte globulin induction and afterwards took tacrolimus and steroids for about 3 years.

TCRdb's table, derived via immunoSEQ multiplex PCR, lists solely in-frame clones and lacks some. The data show approximately 15,000 clones, roughly two thirds seen once. In this sample, this clone turned up once. Its antigen is not known. This CDR3 is built from 15 residues. The V gene lost 3 bases and the J gene lost 3 bases, with 12 bases spanning the gap. Germline V gene sequence: CDR1 LNHDA, CDR2 SQIVND (reference sequence). Intraepithelial and lamina propria lymphocytes were isolated from graft specimens. Regarding the study as a whole: Subjects displaying graft-donor T cell macrochimerism possessed elevated graft-versus-host to host-versus-graft clonal ratios inside allografts. GvH clones turned up in recipient marrow; some had shown up first in ileum or blood.

The chain joins TRBV19 to TRBJ2-1, with D maybe TRBD2 (5 bases). Sequenced here: ileum tissue, sampled almost 700 days after intestinal transplantation. This TCR derives from a human patient who received an intestinal transplant, so some T cells may come from the graft donor. CDR3 sequence: CASSIGGLGYNEQFF. CDR3 in DNA: TGTGCCAGTAGTATTGGAGGACTCGGCTACAATGAGCAGTTCTTC.